This T cell receptor beta chain was sequenced for a study of monozygotic twins with inflammatory bowel disease. General observations from the study: The study found lower TCRbeta diversity (inverse Simpson) in IBD patients than in healthy co-twins.

Regarding this clonotype: Its antigen is not known.

This CDR3 spans 17 amino acids. TCRdb re-called the 5' RACE reads; one entry per CDR3 protein, DNA not given. This repertoire includes a few hundred thousand distinct CDR3 sequences. Sequenced material: blood. The TCR originated in a human donor with ulcerative colitis or Crohn's disease, or a healthy co-twin of an affected twin (not recorded which). The J gene is TRBJ2-5, the V gene TRBV12-3 or TRBV12-4; the TCRdb call, TRBD2, lacks DNA for checking. The CDR3 loop reads CASSPGTSGGPPGTQYF.